This T cell receptor beta chain was retrieved from a study of T-cell reconstitution after alpha-beta-depleted transplantation in children. Trimming left V 3 bases short and J 1 base short, with 9 bases between. Looked up from germline, CDR1 is SEHNR and CDR2 is FQNEAQ (reference sequence). The CDR3 runs 14 residues. This clonotype was recorded at least ten times. The antigen is undetermined. Whole-study results and caveats: Several patients had high TCRbeta diversity at day 60; it came from surviving recipient T cells and thymic progenitors. By about two months after transplant, alpha-beta T cells reportedly arose from several hundred graft clones that had expanded. Counts and diversity of T cells one year after transplant came mostly from newly produced T cells.

Preparation of the TCRbeta library involved a method that used unique molecular identifiers. TCRdb processed the PCR reads anew with MiXCR; each CDR3 protein has one entry. The sample shows around 450,000 distinct CDR3 sequences, under 12% of them seen only once. The chain has TRBV7-9 and TRBJ1-1; D might be TRBD1 (5 bases). The clonotype originates from a child aged 2-15 years with inherited bone marrow failure, due to receive a stem cell transplant. The sequencing used PBMCs, collected before TCRalphabeta/CD19-depleted stem cell transplant. The CDR3 region is CASSFGGGNTEAFF. Written as DNA, the CDR3 is TGTGCCAGCAGCTTCGGCGGGGGGAACACTGAAGCTTTCTTT.